The sequence of this TCR beta chain was determined in a study of T cells in Graves' hyperthyroidism and ophthalmopathy. On the study more broadly: The authors collected peripheral blood at initial diagnosis, before any treatment.

The CDR3 regions of TCR beta were amplified from RNA transcripts. The study used the HTBI primer set for a first-round RT-PCR of the TCR CDR3. Each CDR3 protein gets one entry after TCRdb re-called the multiplex PCR reads with MiXCR. This table holds about 480,000 distinct CDR3 sequences, roughly 14% found once. With a duration under 2 months, the hyperthyroidism was newly diagnosed in patients aged 18 to 65. Together with thyroid ultrasound, orbital computed tomography, serum thyroxine and TRAb, clinical symptoms were used for diagnoses. V shed 2 bases, J shed 8 bases, and the junction held 9 bases outside the gene matches. The germline CDR1 and CDR2 sequences are MRHNA and SNTAGT. The CDR3 covers 16 residues. This clonotype was detected many times.

What was sequenced was blood. The source of this sequence is a woman aged 18-30 years with Graves' hyperthyroidism. The rearrangement joins TRBV6-4 to TRBJ2-1, with TRBD2 matching over 10 bases. The CDR3 protein is CASSDGASGSTDEQFF. In DNA, the CDR3 is TGTGCCAGCAGTGACGGGGCTAGCGGGAGTACTGATGAGCAGTTCTTC.